The next 19 T cell receptor beta chains were all read from a single sample in a study of cytomegalovirus exposure and HLA in healthy donors. Sequenced by immunoSEQ multiplex PCR; TCRdb stores in-frame clones only, minus some. This repertoire shows 150,000 to 200,000 clones, approximately 89% found once; its top ten account for roughly 2.6%. Specimen: PBMCs. These receptors came from a man aged 18 to 35 in good health and CMV-seropositive.

J is TRBJ2-7 and V is TRBV6-5; D ambiguous. V shed 7 bases and J shed 3 bases, with 19 bases lying between them. CDR3 size: 15 residues. Germline V gene data show CDR1 as MNHEY and CDR2 as SVGAGI. CDR3 amino acids: CASKPTYDQSYEQYF. CDR3 in DNA: TGTGCCAGCAAACCAACCTACGATCAAAGCTACGAGCAGTACTTC.

The chain has TRBV11-3 and TRBJ2-3; the D is unclear. The V gene lost 4 bases and the J gene lost 0 bases, with 8 bases spanning the gap. Germline CDR1 reads SGHNT; CDR2 reads YENEEA. This CDR3 region has 14 residues. CDR3 DNA: TGTGCCAGCAGCTCAGGATTTAGCACAGATACGCAGTATTTT. Its translation: CASSSGFSTDTQYF.

The J gene is TRBJ1-5, the V gene TRBV5-1; a possible D gene is TRBD1 (6 bases). The V end was cut by 0 bases, the J end by 3 bases, with 7 bases between. The CDR3 length is 14 residues. In germline, CDR1 is SGHRS, CDR2 YFSETQ. The CDR3 protein is CASSLDRDNQPQHF. The DNA for the CDR3 is TGCGCCAGCAGCTTGGACAGGGACAATCAGCCCCAGCATTTT.

The J gene is TRBJ1-6, the V gene TRBV7-2, with D unresolved. CDR1 SGHTA and CDR2 FQGNSA come from the germline V gene. The V end was cut by 5 bases, the J end by 8 bases, with 4 bases between. The CDR3 consists of 11 residues. The CDR3 nucleotides are TGTGCCAGCAGCCGAGATTCACCCCTCCACTTT. It yields the protein CASSRDSPLHF.

The V gene is TRBV5-6, the J gene TRBJ2-3, with D hard to call. The CDR3 has 13 amino acids. Germline CDR1 reads SGHDT; CDR2 reads YYEEEE. V dropped 4 bases and J dropped 4 bases, with 10 bases sitting between them. This CDR3 is CASSPPVPDTQYF. As DNA, the CDR3 is TGTGCCAGCAGCCCCCCGGTCCCAGATACGCAGTATTTT.

This clone was picked up a small number of times. The CDR3 coding sequence is TGCGCCAGCAGCCAAGCGGACAGGGCCGAGTCGGTCACCGGGGAGCTGTTTTTT. Amino acids: CASSQADRAESVTGELFF. V usage is TRBV4-3 and J usage is TRBJ2-2; 8 bases map to TRBD1. Germline CDR1 reads LGHNA; CDR2 reads YSLEER. V gave up 1 base and J gave up 4 bases; unmatched junction bases: 11. The CDR3 length is 18 residues.

This chain uses TRBV30 with TRBJ2-1, with D possibly matching TRBD2 (6 bases). There are 12 residues in the CDR3. Trimming shortened V by 5 bases and J by 7 bases, and 12 bases separated the two germline ends. Germline V gene sequence: CDR1 GTSNPN, CDR2 SVGIG (reference sequence). The CDR3 loop is CAWDPSGNEQFF. Here the CDR3 DNA reads TGTGCCTGGGACCCGAGCGGGAATGAGCAGTTCTTC.

The rearrangement joins TRBV11-2 to TRBJ2-1, with D possibly TRBD2 on 7 matching bases. The V gene's germline CDR1 is SGHAT and CDR2 FQNNGV. V was pared by 5 bases and J by 9 bases, with 26 bases between. The CDR3 has 17 amino acids. CDR3 in amino acids: CASSQGRGSRLFGEQFF. CDR3 DNA: TGTGCCAGCAGCCAGGGGCGCGGGAGCCGCCTCTTTGGTGAGCAGTTCTTC.

The V call is TRBV4-3, the J call TRBJ2-1; the D gene is possibly TRBD1 (5 bases). CDR3 length: 14 residues. The ends were cut back, 2 bases at V and 8 bases at J, with 13 bases in the middle. In germline, CDR1 is LGHNA, CDR2 YSLEER. The CDR3 DNA follows: TGCGCCAGCAGCCAAAATAGACAGTACCATGAGCAGTTCTTC. Translated: CASSQNRQYHEQFF.

This chain connects TRBV7-2 to TRBJ2-2; 10 nucleotides agree with TRBD2. V was clipped by 5 bases and J by 1 base; unmatched bases: 10. Germline V CDR1 and CDR2: SGHTA, FQGNSA. This CDR3 region has 18 residues. CDR3 DNA: TGTGCCAGCAGCCGTGAGGTCACTAGCGGGGAGAACACCGGGGAGCTGTTTTTT. Its translation: CASSREVTSGENTGELFF.

This chain uses TRBV4-1 with TRBJ1-6; D is uncertain. Germline V gene sequence: CDR1 MGHRA, CDR2 YSYEKL. There are 15 residues in the CDR3. V was trimmed by 1 base and J by 9 bases, leaving 13 bases between them. The DNA for the CDR3 is TGCGCCAGCAGCCAAGGGGCAGTGGATCCTTCACCCCTCCACTTT. This translates into CASSQGAVDPSPLHF.

The chain uses TRBV9 and TRBJ1-4, with unresolved D. Germline V gene lookup returns CDR1 SGDLS and CDR2 YYNGEE. V was clipped by 0 bases and J by 4 bases, with 10 bases between them. The CDR3 runs to 15 residues. The CDR3 reads CASSVGGGYNEKLFF. Written as DNA, the CDR3 is TGTGCCAGCAGCGTAGGAGGCGGATATAATGAAAAACTGTTTTTT.

This sequence joins TRBV28 and TRBJ2-5; TRBD2 matches 7 bases. V trimming: 6 bases; J trimming: 5 bases; junction bases outside the gene matches: 6. The CDR3 extends over 13 amino acids. CDR1 MDHEN and CDR2 SYDVKM come from the germline V gene. The CDR3 protein is CASRKTSLETQYF. Here the CDR3 DNA reads TGTGCCAGCAGGAAGACTAGCTTGGAGACCCAGTACTTC.

The chain employs TRBV5-6 and TRBJ1-2, with 11 bases lining up with TRBD1. From germline, CDR1 is SGHDT and CDR2 YYEEEE. This CDR3 contains 14 residues. V trimming: 4 bases; J trimming: 10 bases; junction bases outside the gene matches: 9. This CDR3 reads CASSTGQGASIYTF. DNA for the CDR3: TGTGCCAGCAGCACAGGACAGGGGGCTTCGATCTACACCTTC.

The rearrangement joins TRBV5-1 to TRBJ2-7, with 12 nucleotides matching TRBD2. This CDR3 has 17 amino acids. V was pared by 1 base and J by 3 bases, with 8 bases of the junction left unmatched. Germline lookup yields CDR1 SGHRS and CDR2 YFSETQ. CDR3 residues: CASSLSLAGGPGYEQYF. CDR3 bases: TGCGCCAGCAGCTTGAGTCTAGCGGGAGGGCCTGGCTACGAGCAGTACTTC.

This clone turned up a few times. V and J are TRBV6-4 and TRBJ2-2; D might be TRBD2 (5 bases). The CDR3 contains 17 residues. Trimming left V 0 bases short and J 3 bases short, with 14 bases between. Germline-derived CDR1 and CDR2 are MRHNA and SNTAGT. CDR3: CASSDSSPGSDTGELFF. CDR3 coding DNA: TGTGCCAGCAGTGACTCGAGTCCGGGGTCGGACACCGGGGAGCTGTTTTTT.

This sequence joins TRBV18 and TRBJ2-1, with 7 bases that match TRBD1. CDR3 length: 15 residues. Germline values: CDR1 KGHSH, CDR2 LQKENI. Losses at the gene ends were 5 bases for V and 6 bases for J; bases not matched to a gene: 10. CDR3 DNA: TGTGCCAGCTCAGAGGCAGGGGGTACGGGCAATGAGCAGTTCTTC. Its protein product is CASSEAGGTGNEQFF.

This clone has more than one count but fewer than ten. The chain joins TRBV27 to TRBJ1-1, with D hard to call. V was pared by 3 bases and J by 3 bases, with 14 bases between. Germline V gene lookup returns CDR1 MNHEY and CDR2 SMNVEV (reference sequence). The CDR3 covers 15 residues. Here the CDR3 DNA reads TGTGCCAGCAGTTTCGGCGACTCCTCGCACACTGAAGCTTTCTTT. Amino acid sequence: CASSFGDSSHTEAFF.

This clone was picked up one time. CDR3 loop: CASSLRGTYQETQYF. The CDR3 region has the DNA TGCGCCAGCAGCTTGAGGGGGACGTACCAAGAGACCCAGTACTTC. This chain uses TRBV5-1 with TRBJ2-5; the D gene is possibly TRBD1 (6 bases). The CDR3 is 15 residues long. Trimming left V 1 base short and J 0 bases short, with 10 bases between. Germline V gene data show CDR1 as SGHRS and CDR2 as YFSETQ.